Below are 2 T cell receptor beta chains sequenced from a single sample in a study of T cells in localized non-small cell lung cancer. This table comes from immunoSEQ multiplex PCR, and its TCRdb copy is limited to in-frame clones, with some not included. The sample lists about 24,000 clones, about 86% seen once, with about 4.8% in the top ten. The specimen comprised PBMCs, sampled before any cancer treatment. Receptors originate from a man between 40 and 70 years old with stage II lung adenocarcinoma.

This clone was seen a handful of times. The J gene is TRBJ1-5, the V gene TRBV2, with 8 bases identical to TRBD1. The germline V gene encodes CDR1 SNHLY and CDR2 FYNNEI. This CDR3 is built from 14 residues. The V segment lost 3 bases and the J segment 4 bases; nucleotides outside the gene matches: 2. CDR3 sequence reads: CASSEGQANQPQHF. CDR3 in DNA: TGTGCCAGCAGTGAGGGACAGGCTAATCAGCCCCAGCATTTT.

This clone is judged medium-sized. The genes are TRBV6-6 and TRBJ2-5; 7 nucleotides match TRBD1. CDR1 MNHNY and CDR2 SVGAGI come from the germline V gene (reference sequence). This CDR3 region has 14 residues. J gave up 7 bases and V 5 bases, and 10 bases lay outside the gene matches. The CDR3 DNA sequence: TGTGCCAGCAGTCCCCAGGGGGAGAGTACGACCCAGTACTTC. It encodes CASSPQGESTTQYF.